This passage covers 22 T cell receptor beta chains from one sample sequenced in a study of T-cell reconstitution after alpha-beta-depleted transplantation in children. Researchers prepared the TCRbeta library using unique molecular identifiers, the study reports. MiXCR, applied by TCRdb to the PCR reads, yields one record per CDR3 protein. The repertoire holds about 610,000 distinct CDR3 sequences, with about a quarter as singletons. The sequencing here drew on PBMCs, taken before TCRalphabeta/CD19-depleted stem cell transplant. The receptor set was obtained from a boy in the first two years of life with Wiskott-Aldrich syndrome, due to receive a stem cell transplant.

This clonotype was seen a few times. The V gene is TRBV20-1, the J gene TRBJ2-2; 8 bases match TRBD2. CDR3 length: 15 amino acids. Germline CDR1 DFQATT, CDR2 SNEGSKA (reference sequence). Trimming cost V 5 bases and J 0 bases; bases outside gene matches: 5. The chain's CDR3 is CSARSGSPNTGELFF. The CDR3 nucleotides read TGCAGTGCTCGGAGCGGGAGCCCGAACACCGGGGAGCTGTTTTTT.

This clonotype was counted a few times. CDR3 in amino acids: CASNPNSGYNEQFF. The CDR3 nucleotides read TGTGCTTCGAATCCTAACTCCGGGTACAATGAGCAGTTCTTC. The chain recombines TRBV30 with TRBJ2-1, with D unresolved. There are 14 residues in the CDR3. Germline V CDR1 and CDR2: GTSNPN, SVGIG (reference sequence).

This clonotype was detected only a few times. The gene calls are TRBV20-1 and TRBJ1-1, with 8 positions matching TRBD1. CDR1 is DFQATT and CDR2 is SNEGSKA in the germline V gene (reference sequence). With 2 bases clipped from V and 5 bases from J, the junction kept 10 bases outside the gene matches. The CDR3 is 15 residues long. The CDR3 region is CSARLDREGTTEAFF. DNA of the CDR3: TGCAGTGCTAGACTGGACAGGGAGGGGACTACTGAAGCTTTCTTT.

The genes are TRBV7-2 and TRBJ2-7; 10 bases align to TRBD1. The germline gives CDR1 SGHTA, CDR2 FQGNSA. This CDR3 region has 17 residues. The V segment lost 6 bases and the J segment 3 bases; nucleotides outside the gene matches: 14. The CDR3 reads CASRPSGTGARSYEQYF. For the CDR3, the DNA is TGTGCCAGCAGGCCCTCCGGGACAGGGGCCCGGAGCTACGAGCAGTACTTC.

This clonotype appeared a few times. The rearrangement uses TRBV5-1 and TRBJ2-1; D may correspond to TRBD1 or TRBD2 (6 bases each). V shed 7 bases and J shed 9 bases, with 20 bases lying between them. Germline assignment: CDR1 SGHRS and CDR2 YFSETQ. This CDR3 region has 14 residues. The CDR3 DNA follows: TGCGCCAGCCACTTAGACAGGTTCGGGGGTGAGCAGTTCTTC. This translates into CASHLDRFGGEQFF.

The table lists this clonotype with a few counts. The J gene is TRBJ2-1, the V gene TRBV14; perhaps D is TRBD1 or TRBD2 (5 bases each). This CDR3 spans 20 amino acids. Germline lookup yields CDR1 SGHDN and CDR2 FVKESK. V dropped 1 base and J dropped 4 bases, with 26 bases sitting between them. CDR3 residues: CASSQVGYVFGTRRYNEQFF. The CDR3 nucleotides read TGTGCCAGCAGCCAAGTCGGTTATGTATTTGGGACCAGACGATACAATGAGCAGTTCTTC.

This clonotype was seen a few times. CDR3 nucleotides: TGTGCCATCAGTGAAGGAGCGAGCAATCAGCCCCAGCATTTT. Translation gives CAISEGASNQPQHF. J is TRBJ1-5 and V is TRBV10-3; D is ambiguous. The germline CDR1 and CDR2 sequences are ENHRY and SYGVKD. Trimming stripped 3 bases from V and 1 base from J, with 7 bases between. This CDR3 region has 14 residues.

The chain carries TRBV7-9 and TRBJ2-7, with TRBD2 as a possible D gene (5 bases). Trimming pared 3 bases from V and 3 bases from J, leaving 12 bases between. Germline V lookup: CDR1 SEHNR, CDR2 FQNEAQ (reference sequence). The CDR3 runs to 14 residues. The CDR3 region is CASSFSDASYEQYF. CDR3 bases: TGTGCCAGCAGCTTTAGCGATGCTAGCTACGAGCAGTACTTC. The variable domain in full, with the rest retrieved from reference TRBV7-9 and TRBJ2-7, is DTGVSQNPRHKITKRGQNVTFRCDPISEHNRLYWYRQTLGQGPEFLTYFQNEAQLEKSRLLSDRFSAERPKGSFSTLEIQRTEQGDSAMYLCASSFSDASYEQYFGPGTRLTVT.

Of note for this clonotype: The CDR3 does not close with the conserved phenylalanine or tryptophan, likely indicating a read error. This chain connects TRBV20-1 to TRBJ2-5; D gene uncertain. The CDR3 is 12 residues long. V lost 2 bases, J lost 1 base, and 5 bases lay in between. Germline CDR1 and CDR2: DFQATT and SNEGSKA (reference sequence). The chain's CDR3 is CSARPIQETQYL. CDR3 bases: TGCAGTGCTAGACCTATCCAAGAGACCCAGTACCTC.

As DNA, the CDR3 is TGTGCCAGCAGTCCATCCCGCCTTGAGGGCTACACCTTC. Translation: CASSPSRLEGYTF. The chain couples TRBV7-9 to TRBJ1-2; D call uncertain. The ends were cut back, 6 bases at V and 8 bases at J, with 16 bases in the middle. This CDR3 region has 13 residues. Per the germline V gene, CDR1 is SEHNR and CDR2 is FQNEAQ (reference sequence).

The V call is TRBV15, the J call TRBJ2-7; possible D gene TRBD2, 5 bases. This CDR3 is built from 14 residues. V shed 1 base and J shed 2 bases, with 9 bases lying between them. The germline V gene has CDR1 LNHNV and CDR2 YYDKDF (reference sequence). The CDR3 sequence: CATSRGGLTYEQYF. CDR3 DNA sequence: TGTGCCACCAGCAGAGGAGGACTTACCTACGAGCAGTACTTC. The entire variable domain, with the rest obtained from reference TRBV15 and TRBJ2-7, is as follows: DAMVIQNPRYQVTQFGKPVTLSCSQTLNHNVMYWYQQKSSQAPKLLFHYYDKDFNNEADTPDNFQSRRPNTSFCFLDIRSPGLGDTAMYLCATSRGGLTYEQYFGPGTRLTVT.

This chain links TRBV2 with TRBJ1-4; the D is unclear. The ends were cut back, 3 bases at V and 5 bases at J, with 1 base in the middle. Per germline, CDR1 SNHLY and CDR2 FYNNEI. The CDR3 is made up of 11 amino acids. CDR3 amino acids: CASSENEKLFF. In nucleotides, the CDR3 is TGTGCCAGCAGTGAGAATGAAAAACTGTTTTTT.

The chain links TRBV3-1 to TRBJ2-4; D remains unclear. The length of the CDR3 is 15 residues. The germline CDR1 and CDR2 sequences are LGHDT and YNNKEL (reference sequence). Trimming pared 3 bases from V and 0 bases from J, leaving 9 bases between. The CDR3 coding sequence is TGTGCCAGCAGCCACGGTAGCCTAGCCAAAAACATTCAGTACTTC. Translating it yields CASSHGSLAKNIQYF.

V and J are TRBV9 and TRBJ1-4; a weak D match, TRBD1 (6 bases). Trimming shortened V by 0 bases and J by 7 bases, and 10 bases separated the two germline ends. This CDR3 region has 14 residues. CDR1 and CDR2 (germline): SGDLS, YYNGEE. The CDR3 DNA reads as TGTGCCAGCAGCGTAGAAGGGGGAGGTGAAAAACTGTTTTTT. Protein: CASSVEGGGEKLFF.

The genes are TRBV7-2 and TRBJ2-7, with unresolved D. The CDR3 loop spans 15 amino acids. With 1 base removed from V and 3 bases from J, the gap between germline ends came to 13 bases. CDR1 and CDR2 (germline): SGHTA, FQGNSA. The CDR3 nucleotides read TGTGCCAGCAGCTTAGTCCCTTGGGCCTACTACGAGCAGTACTTC. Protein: CASSLVPWAYYEQYF.

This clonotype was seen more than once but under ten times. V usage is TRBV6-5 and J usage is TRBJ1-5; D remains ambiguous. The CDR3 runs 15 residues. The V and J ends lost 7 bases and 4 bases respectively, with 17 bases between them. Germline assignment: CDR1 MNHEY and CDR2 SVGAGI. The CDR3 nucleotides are TGTGCCAGCATGGTGAGAGAGGCCCGGAATCAGCCCCAGCATTTT. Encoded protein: CASMVREARNQPQHF.

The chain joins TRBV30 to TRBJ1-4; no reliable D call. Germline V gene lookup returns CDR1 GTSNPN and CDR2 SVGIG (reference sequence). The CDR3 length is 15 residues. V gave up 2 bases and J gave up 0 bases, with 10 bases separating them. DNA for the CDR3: TGTGCCTGGAGTTCGGGTTTTGCAACTAATGAAAAACTGTTTTTT. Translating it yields CAWSSGFATNEKLFF.

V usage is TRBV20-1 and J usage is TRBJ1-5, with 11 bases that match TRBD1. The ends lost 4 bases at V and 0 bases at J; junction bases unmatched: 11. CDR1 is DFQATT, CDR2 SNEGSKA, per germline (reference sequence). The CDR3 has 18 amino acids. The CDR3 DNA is TGCAGTGCTACACTCTCTGGACAGGGGGCTTATAGCAATCAGCCCCAGCATTTT. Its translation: CSATLSGQGAYSNQPQHF.

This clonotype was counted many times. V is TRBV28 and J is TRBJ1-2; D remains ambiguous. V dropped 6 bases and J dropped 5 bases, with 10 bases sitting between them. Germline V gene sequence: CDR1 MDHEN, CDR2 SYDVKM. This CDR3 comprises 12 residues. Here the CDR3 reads CASSLQGYGYTF. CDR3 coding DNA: TGTGCCAGCAGCTTACAAGGTTATGGCTACACCTTC.

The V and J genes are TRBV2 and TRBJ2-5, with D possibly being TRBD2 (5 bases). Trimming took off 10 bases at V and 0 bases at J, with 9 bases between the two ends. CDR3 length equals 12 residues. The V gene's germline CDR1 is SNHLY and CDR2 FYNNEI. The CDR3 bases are TGTGCCACCCGGGGAAACCAAGAGACCCAGTACTTC. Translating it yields CATRGNQETQYF.

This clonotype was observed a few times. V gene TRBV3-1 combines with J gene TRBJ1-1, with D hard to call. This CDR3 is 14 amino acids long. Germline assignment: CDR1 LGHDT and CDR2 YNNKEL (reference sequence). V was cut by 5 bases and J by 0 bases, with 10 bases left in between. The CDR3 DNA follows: TGTGCCAGCAGCGTCAATAGCGTGAACACTGAAGCTTTCTTT. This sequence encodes CASSVNSVNTEAFF.

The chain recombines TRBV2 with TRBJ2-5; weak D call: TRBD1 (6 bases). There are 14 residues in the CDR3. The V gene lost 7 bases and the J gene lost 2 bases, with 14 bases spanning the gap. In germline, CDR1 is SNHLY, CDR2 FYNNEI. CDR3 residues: CASKSRDRQETQYF. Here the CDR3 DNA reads TGTGCCAGCAAGTCCAGAGACAGGCAAGAGACCCAGTACTTC.